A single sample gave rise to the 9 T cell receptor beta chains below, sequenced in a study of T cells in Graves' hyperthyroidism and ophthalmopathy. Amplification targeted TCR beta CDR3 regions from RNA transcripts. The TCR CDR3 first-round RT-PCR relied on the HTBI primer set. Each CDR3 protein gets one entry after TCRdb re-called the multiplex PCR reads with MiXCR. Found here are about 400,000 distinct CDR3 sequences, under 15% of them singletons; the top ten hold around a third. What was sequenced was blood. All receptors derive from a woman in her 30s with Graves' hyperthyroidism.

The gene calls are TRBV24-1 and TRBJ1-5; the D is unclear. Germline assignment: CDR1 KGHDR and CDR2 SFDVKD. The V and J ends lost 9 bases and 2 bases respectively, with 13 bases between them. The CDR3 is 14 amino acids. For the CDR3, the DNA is TGTGCCACCGACGCGGGAGGTGGCAATCAGCCCCAGCATTTT. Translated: CATDAGGGNQPQHF.

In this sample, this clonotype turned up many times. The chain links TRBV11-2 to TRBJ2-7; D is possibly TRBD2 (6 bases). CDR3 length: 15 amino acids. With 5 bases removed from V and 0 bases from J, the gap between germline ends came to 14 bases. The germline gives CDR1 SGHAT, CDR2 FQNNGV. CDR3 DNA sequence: TGTGCCAGCAGCCCGGGACCGACTAGCTCCTACGAGCAGTACTTC. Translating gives CASSPGPTSSYEQYF.

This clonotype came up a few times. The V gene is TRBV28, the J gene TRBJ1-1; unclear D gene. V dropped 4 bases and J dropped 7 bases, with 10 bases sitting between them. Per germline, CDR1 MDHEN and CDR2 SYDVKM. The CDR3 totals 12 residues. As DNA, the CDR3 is TGTGCCAGCAGTTCCCTCCCACTTGAAGCTTTCTTT. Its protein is CASSSLPLEAFF.

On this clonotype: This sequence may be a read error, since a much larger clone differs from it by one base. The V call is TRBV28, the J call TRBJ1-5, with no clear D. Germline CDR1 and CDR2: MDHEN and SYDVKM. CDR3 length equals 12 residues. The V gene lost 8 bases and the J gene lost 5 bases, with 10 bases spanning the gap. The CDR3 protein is CASGSGDQPQHF. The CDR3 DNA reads TGTGCCAGCGGTTCGGGAGATCAGCCCCAGCATTTT.

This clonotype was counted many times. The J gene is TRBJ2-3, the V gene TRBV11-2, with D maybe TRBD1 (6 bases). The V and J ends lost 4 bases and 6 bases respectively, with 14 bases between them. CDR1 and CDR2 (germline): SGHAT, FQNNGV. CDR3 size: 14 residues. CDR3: CASSSRDKRDTQYF. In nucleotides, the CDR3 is TGTGCCAGCAGCTCGAGGGACAAACGGGATACGCAGTATTTT.

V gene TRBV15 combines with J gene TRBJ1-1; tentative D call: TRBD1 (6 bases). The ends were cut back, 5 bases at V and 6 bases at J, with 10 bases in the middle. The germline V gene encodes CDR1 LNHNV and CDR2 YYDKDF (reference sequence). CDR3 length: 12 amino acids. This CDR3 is CATSGGASEAFF. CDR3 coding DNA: TGTGCCACCAGCGGGGGGGCATCTGAAGCTTTCTTT.

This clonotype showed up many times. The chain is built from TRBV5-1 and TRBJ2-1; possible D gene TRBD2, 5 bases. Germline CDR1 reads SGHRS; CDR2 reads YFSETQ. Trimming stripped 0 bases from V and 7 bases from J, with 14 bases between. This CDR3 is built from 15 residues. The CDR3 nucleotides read TGCGCCAGCAGCTTGGAAGGGTCTCCGGGGAATGAGCAGTTCTTC. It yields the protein CASSLEGSPGNEQFF.

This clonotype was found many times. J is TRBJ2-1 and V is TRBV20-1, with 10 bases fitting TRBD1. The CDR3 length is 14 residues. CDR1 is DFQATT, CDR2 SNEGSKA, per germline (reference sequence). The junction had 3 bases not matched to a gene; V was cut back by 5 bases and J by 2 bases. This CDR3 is CSAAGTGAYNEQFF. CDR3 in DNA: TGCAGTGCTGCCGGGACAGGGGCCTACAATGAGCAGTTCTTC.

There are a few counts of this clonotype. The CDR3 here is CASSAIAGVGEETQYF. CDR3 sequence (DNA): TGTGCCAGCAGCGCTATAGCGGGAGTGGGGGAAGAGACCCAGTACTTC. The rearrangement links TRBV9 to TRBJ2-5; 9 bases agree with TRBD2. This CDR3 spans 16 amino acids. With 3 bases clipped from V and 3 bases from J, the junction kept 9 bases outside the gene matches. Germline-derived CDR1 and CDR2 are SGDLS and YYNGEE.